The 17 T cell receptor beta chains presented below share a single source sample, sequenced in a study of cytomegalovirus exposure and HLA in healthy donors. The PCR ran on 60 Vbeta and 13 Jbeta primers. TCRdb's table, derived via immunoSEQ multiplex PCR, lists solely in-frame clones and lacks some. The sample carries about 140,000 clones, 80% recorded once. Specimen: PBMCs. The receptors were sampled from a man aged 35 to 55 in good health and CMV-seropositive.

This chain connects TRBV19 to TRBJ1-5; TRBD1 matches 9 bases. The CDR3 is 15 amino acids. The germline CDR1 and CDR2 sequences are LNHDA and SQIVND (reference sequence). V shed 6 bases and J 2 bases; nucleotides not matched to a gene: 5. CDR3 nucleotides: TGTGCCAGTAGATCCGGGACAGGGCGCAATCAGCCCCAGCATTTT. Its protein product is CASRSGTGRNQPQHF. The full variable domain, completed using reference TRBV19 and TRBJ1-5, is DGGITQSPKYLFRKEGQNVTLSCEQNLNHDAMYWYRQDPGQGLRLIYYSQIVNDFQKGDIAEGYSVSREKKESFPLTVTSAQKNPTAFYLCASRSGTGRNQPQHFGDGTRLSIL.

The chain employs TRBV4-3 and TRBJ1-5; D uncertain. The CDR3 sequence is 14 residues long. V shed 0 bases and J shed 5 bases, with 8 bases lying between them. The V gene's germline CDR1 is LGHNA and CDR2 YSLEER. The CDR3 spells CASSQERDYQPQHF. As DNA, the CDR3 is TGCGCCAGCAGCCAAGAACGGGATTATCAGCCCCAGCATTTT.

The rearrangement uses TRBV5-6 and TRBJ1-2; 10 bases fit TRBD1. The CDR3 is 16 amino acids. Germline CDR1 is SGHDT and CDR2 is YYEEEE. V shed 3 bases and J 2 bases; nucleotides not matched to a gene: 7. CDR3 sequence (DNA): TGTGCCAGCAGCTCGCTTCAGGGACAGGGGAACTATGGCTACACCTTC. Its translation is CASSSLQGQGNYGYTF.

The V and J genes are TRBV9 and TRBJ2-1, with TRBD2 identical over 11 bases. J gave up 5 bases and V 4 bases, and 8 bases lay outside the gene matches. Germline CDR1 reads SGDLS; CDR2 reads YYNGEE. The CDR3 spans 16 residues. DNA of the CDR3: TGTGCCAGCAGCCCTGTAGCGGGAGGGTCTAACAATGAGCAGTTCTTC. This translates into CASSPVAGGSNNEQFF.

The chain uses TRBV19 and TRBJ1-5; TRBD1 matches 11 bases. J was trimmed by 9 bases and V by 10 bases; bases with no gene match: 8. The germline V gene encodes CDR1 LNHDA and CDR2 SQIVND (reference sequence). This CDR3 is built from 13 residues. CDR3 loop: CATSGTGGGPQHF. The CDR3 bases are TGTGCCACCAGTGGGACAGGGGGAGGGCCCCAGCATTTT.

This clone was seen a single time. The chain uses TRBV10-3 and TRBJ1-5; D remains ambiguous. Germline V gene lookup returns CDR1 ENHRY and CDR2 SYGVKD. The CDR3 contains 14 residues. V was trimmed by 2 bases and J by 5 bases, leaving 10 bases between them. The CDR3 DNA sequence: TGTGCCATCAGTGAGGGGCAGAGGGATCAGCCCCAGCATTTT. Residues: CAISEGQRDQPQHF.

The chain is built from TRBV18 and TRBJ2-7, with D maybe TRBD2 (5 bases). Germline assignment: CDR1 KGHSH and CDR2 LQKENI. V lost 3 bases and J 2 bases, leaving 8 bases between the germline ends. The CDR3 contains 13 residues. Here the CDR3 DNA reads TGTGCCAGCTCACCCGACGGGACCTACGAGCAGTACTTC. Protein: CASSPDGTYEQYF.

J is TRBJ2-7 and V is TRBV5-6, with D possibly TRBD2 on 7 matching bases. Deletions cut 4 bases from V and 0 bases from J, with 14 bases between. Germline V gene lookup returns CDR1 SGHDT and CDR2 YYEEEE. The CDR3 is 15 residues long. The CDR3 loop reads CASSLGASGSYEQYF. For the CDR3, the DNA is TGTGCCAGCAGCCTGGGGGCTAGCGGCTCCTACGAGCAGTACTTC.

This clone has just a few counts. The genes are TRBV6-5 and TRBJ2-7, with D tentatively TRBD2 (5 bases). Germline loops: CDR1 MNHEY, CDR2 SVGAGI. The V gene lost 4 bases and the J gene lost 2 bases, with 9 bases spanning the gap. The CDR3 runs to 13 residues. The CDR3 bases are TGTGCCAGCAGTTCGGGGATGACCTACGAGCAGTACTTC. Amino acid sequence: CASSSGMTYEQYF.

The rearrangement joins TRBV25-1 to TRBJ1-1; 10 nucleotides match TRBD1. J was trimmed by 11 bases and V by 10 bases; bases with no gene match: 22. Germline V gene lookup returns CDR1 MGHDK and CDR2 SYGVNS. This CDR3 has 16 residues. CDR3: CATLTNPGQGRILAFF. In DNA form, the CDR3 reads TGTGCCACCTTAACTAATCCGGGACAGGGGAGAATTCTGGCTTTCTTT.

This clone was counted once. The rearrangement uses TRBV7-2 and TRBJ2-5; possibly TRBD2 for D (6 bases). The V end was cut by 5 bases, the J end by 2 bases, with 15 bases between. CDR1 is SGHTA, CDR2 FQGNSA, per germline. CDR3 length: 15 residues. The CDR3 sequence is CASSTRRDLQETQYF. The CDR3 DNA follows: TGTGCCAGCAGCACCCGCAGGGACTTACAAGAGACCCAGTACTTC.

The chain is built from TRBV5-6 and TRBJ2-7; no clear D. V dropped 10 bases and J dropped 3 bases, with 11 bases sitting between them. This CDR3 has 11 residues. Germline CDR1 SGHDT, CDR2 YYEEEE. The CDR3 sequence is CASGFGYEQYF. CDR3 sequence (DNA): TGTGCCTCCGGGTTCGGCTACGAGCAGTACTTC.

The chain is built from TRBV19 and TRBJ1-6; D is perhaps TRBD1 (5 bases). Trimming stripped 5 bases from V and 4 bases from J, with 12 bases between. CDR3 length: 15 amino acids. The germline gives CDR1 LNHDA, CDR2 SQIVND (reference sequence). This CDR3 reads CASSARRGYNSPLHF. CDR3 nucleotide sequence: TGTGCCAGTAGTGCCCGCCGGGGGTATAATTCACCCCTCCACTTT.

The chain joins TRBV9 to TRBJ1-1; 9 bases are a match to TRBD1. CDR3 length equals 15 residues. Unmatched junction bases numbered 9, after V lost 5 bases and J lost 4 bases. The germline CDR1 and CDR2 sequences are SGDLS and YYNGEE. CDR3 nucleotides: TGTGCCAGCAGTCGCGGGGACAGGGTGGCCACTGAAGCTTTCTTT. Protein product: CASSRGDRVATEAFF.

The rearrangement joins TRBV5-6 to TRBJ2-6; D is undetermined. The CDR3 runs to 16 residues. Germline CDR1 SGHDT, CDR2 YYEEEE. Trimming pared 4 bases from V and 0 bases from J, leaving 11 bases between. The CDR3 protein is CASSPTDSSGANVLTF. The CDR3 DNA sequence: TGTGCCAGCAGCCCTACAGATAGCTCTGGGGCCAACGTCCTGACTTTC.

A single count supports this clone. This sequence joins TRBV7-2 and TRBJ2-5, with TRBD1 matching over 9 bases. V lost 3 bases to trimming and J lost 4 bases; unmatched junction nucleotides: 3. Germline lookup yields CDR1 SGHTA and CDR2 FQGNSA. The CDR3 length is 14 residues. Here the CDR3 DNA reads TGTGCCAGCAGCTTCACAGGGGGCACAGAGACCCAGTACTTC. Residues: CASSFTGGTETQYF.

The chain combines TRBV7-2 with TRBJ2-7; 11 positions agree with TRBD2. CDR1 SGHTA and CDR2 FQGNSA come from the germline V gene. The CDR3 length is 16 residues. V lost 5 bases and J lost 4; bases outside the gene matches: 10. CDR3 amino acids: CASSRSQGLAVYEQYF. In DNA form, the CDR3 reads TGTGCCAGCAGCCGTTCACAGGGACTAGCGGTTTACGAGCAGTACTTC.